This T cell receptor (beta chain) was documented in a study of T-cell reconstitution after alpha-beta-depleted transplantation in children (dated by TCRdb to the mid-2010s). About the full investigation: T-cell immune reconstitution after TCRalphabeta/CD19-depleted allogeneic hematopoietic cell transplantation in children was quantitatively tracked in the study by means of TCR repertoire profiling. What the work shows at the level of the full study, not this receptor alone: In some patients, high TCRbeta diversity at day 60 was attributed to recipient T cells and intrathymic progenitors that had survived conditioning. About two months after transplant, the apparently early recovery of alphabetaT-cell counts reportedly depended on just several hundred clones that had expanded rapidly and came from non-depleted graft cells. Over subsequent months, a decline in hyperexpanded clone frequencies was noted, and after one year, T-cell counts and TCRbeta diversity were mostly ascribed to newly produced T cells.

Sequences MGHDK (CDR1) and SYGVNS (CDR2) are obtained from the germline V gene. The CDR3 sequence holds 14 residues, the cysteine and phenylalanine included. The entry retains the CDR3 DNA only, 42 bases that are in frame from base 1. A distance of 10 bases separates the germline ends of V and J, which lose 3 bases and 4 bases respectively. Library generation was performed with PCR. Sequencing was carried out with an Illumina HiSeq 2500. Molecular barcoding was employed in the preparation of TCR libraries, with unique molecular identifiers being used to normalize TCRbeta repertoire quantification. The public reads were run again by TCRdb, first through fastp at Q25 and then through MiXCR, and only productive beta chains were kept. Every CDR3 protein is listed once, alongside the most common genes and DNA of its rows. This sample lists 500,000 to 650,000 distinct CDR3 sequences; around 10% were detected once. In total, the top ten clones hold less than 15% of the sample.

Explained via the paper, the treatment or condition label denotes: allogeneic hematopoietic cell transplantation with graft depleted of TCRalphabeta T cells and CD19 B cells. The transplant recipients were children given TCRalphabeta/CD19-depleted allogeneic hematopoietic cell grafts. As concerns this clonotype: Which antigen it targets is not known. Base quality data are lacking; no much larger clone is found one base away.

The sequencing used PBMCs, mostly from graft donor cells, collected 180 days after TCRalphabeta/CD19-depleted stem cell transplant. This sequence uses TRBV25-1 and TRBJ1-5; a tentative D match to TRBD1 spans 6 bases. The receptor comes from a female patient aged 2 to 10 who had a stem cell transplant for aplastic anemia, so the T cells may come from the graft donor. The sequenced DNA: TGTGCCAGCAGTGAGTCACAGGGAAATCAGCCCCAGCATTTT. It translates to CASSESQGNQPQHF.